This is a list of T cell receptor beta chains from one sample in a study of control samples from healthy donors and cancer patients. Produced via immunoSEQ multiplex PCR; TCRdb's table is partial and in-frame only. The table includes about 75,000 clones, more than 80% detected once. The specimen sequenced was blood. These receptors all stem from a man aged 45-65 years in good health. Each CDR3 is given with its conserved first and last residue. Each record gives: clone size, D gene, V gene, J gene, CDR3 DNA, CDR3 protein. The D gene is left open where the match is weak. Expanded clones are given a class, and other clones once, few, many or no size at all.

>-|-|TRBV28|TRBJ2-2
TGTGCCAGCAGTTTGTACACAGCGAACACCGGGGAGCTGTTTTTT
CASSLYTANTGELFF
>-|-|TRBV11-2|TRBJ2-1
TGTGCCAGCAGCTTAACTCTGCTCTCGGAGCAGTTCTTC
CASSLTLLSEQFF
>-|TRBD1|TRBV11-2|TRBJ1-1
TGTGCCAGCAGCTTAACAGGGGGCGGAGCGGACACTGAAGCTTTCTTT
CASSLTGGGADTEAFF
>-|TRBD2|TRBV29-1|TRBJ2-3
TGCAGCGTTGGGACTGCGGGAGTTGCAGATACGCAGTATTTT
CSVGTAGVADTQYF
>-|-|TRBV5-3|TRBJ2-5
TGTGCCAGAAGCCTTAGGTTTCAAGAGACCCAGTACTTC
CARSLRFQETQYF
>once|-|TRBV5-4|TRBJ2-5
TGTGCCAGCAGCTTACGACAGTCAGAGACCCAGTACTTC
CASSLRQSETQYF
>-|TRBD1|TRBV24-1|TRBJ1-5
TGTGCCACCAGTGAGGGGGGTTGGACAGGGGGTCAGCCCCGGCATTTT
CATSEGGWTGGQPRHF
>-|TRBD2|TRBV7-9|TRBJ2-3
TGTGCCAGCAGCGTTAGCGGGAGTCTGACAGATACGCAGTATTTT
CASSVSGSLTDTQYF
>-|-|TRBV6-5|TRBJ2-7
TGTGCCAGCACGAACCCCGGGACTTGGCGCTACGAGCAGTACTTC
CASTNPGTWRYEQYF
>once|-|TRBV4-1|TRBJ2-1
TGCGCCAGCAGCCAAGAAGGACTAAGTGAGCAGTTCTTC
CASSQEGLSEQFF
>-|TRBD1|TRBV6-5|TRBJ2-2
TGTGCCAGCAGTTTATGGGGACAGGGGAACACCGGGGAGCTGTTTTTT
CASSLWGQGNTGELFF
>-|TRBD2|TRBV7-2|TRBJ2-7
TGTGCCAGCAGCCAGCTAGCGGGAATTGGTGGCGAGCAGTACTTC
CASSQLAGIGGEQYF
>once|-|TRBV27|TRBJ2-7
TGTGCCAGCAGTTTTACGGGAAGGTCCGACGAGCAGTACTTC
CASSFTGRSDEQYF
>-|-|TRBV11-1|TRBJ2-7
TGTGCCAGCAGCTTATCGGGGAATAGTCGCGAGCAGTACTTC
CASSLSGNSREQYF
>-|TRBD2|TRBV5-5|TRBJ2-7
TGTGCCAGCAGCTTTGTAGCGGGAGGGCCGCGGGAGCAGTACTTC
CASSFVAGGPREQYF
>-|-|TRBV11-3|TRBJ1-1
TGTGCCAGCAGCCCTACCCCATACACTGAAGCTTTCTTT
CASSPTPYTEAFF
>-|-|TRBV6-5|TRBJ1-2
TGTGCCAGCAGTCGCATTACGGGCTACTATGGCTACACCTTC
CASSRITGYYGYTF
>-|-|TRBV28|TRBJ1-5
TGTGCCAGCAGTCTACACCGTAATAGCAATCAGCCCCAGCATTTT
CASSLHRNSNQPQHF
>-|-|TRBV11-2|TRBJ1-1
TGTGCCAGCAGCTCTCAGGACGGCTTTGAAGCTTTCTTT
CASSSQDGFEAFF
>-|TRBD2|TRBV5-1|TRBJ2-3
TGCGCCAGCCGGACTAGCGGGAGCACAGATACGCAGTATTTT
CASRTSGSTDTQYF
>-|TRBD2|TRBV12-3/TRBV12-4|TRBJ2-1
TGTGCCAGCAGGCGGGAGGTTAACAATGAGCAGTTCTTC
CASRREVNNEQFF
>-|-|TRBV4-2|TRBJ1-1
TGTGCCAGCAGCCAAGCTCCCCCAAACACTGAAGCTTTCTTT
CASSQAPPNTEAFF
>few|-|TRBV7-9|TRBJ1-1
TGTGCCAGCAGCCCGAACCGCGGGGGAAACACTGAAGCTTTCTTT
CASSPNRGGNTEAFF
>once|TRBD2|TRBV7-6|TRBJ2-7
TGTGCCAGCAGCGGCAGCGGGAGTCTTAAAGAGCAGTACTTC
CASSGSGSLKEQYF
>-|-|TRBV5-4|TRBJ2-5
TGTGCCAGCAGCTTGACCTCAGGGTGGGCGGTACAAGAGACCCAGTACTTC
CASSLTSGWAVQETQYF
>-|-|TRBV2|TRBJ1-2
TGTGCCAGCGTTCCGACGGTGAACTATGGCTACACCTTC
CASVPTVNYGYTF
>-|-|TRBV4-3|TRBJ1-3
TGCGCCAGCAGCTACAGTACGGCGGGGGCGTCTGGAAACACCATATATTTT
CASSYSTAGASGNTIYF
>-|-|TRBV7-9|TRBJ1-1
TGTGCCAGCAGCTTGGACACCTTGAACACTGAAGCTTTCTTT
CASSLDTLNTEAFF
>-|-|TRBV28|TRBJ1-2
TGTGCCAGCAGGACAGGAGTAGCTAACTATGGCTACACCTTC
CASRTGVANYGYTF
>-|-|TRBV19|TRBJ2-1
TGTGCCAGTAGTAAGGGGGGGTGGCTCAGCCTAGACAATGAGCAGTTCTTC
CASSKGGWLSLDNEQFF
>once|-|TRBV4-3|TRBJ2-1
TGCGCCAGCAGCCAAGATCGGAGCAATTTGGGCAATGAGCAGTTCTTC
CASSQDRSNLGNEQFF
>few|TRBD2|TRBV7-6|TRBJ2-7
TGTGCCAGCAGCTTAGGAGCGGGGGATTACTACGAGCAGTACTTC
CASSLGAGDYYEQYF